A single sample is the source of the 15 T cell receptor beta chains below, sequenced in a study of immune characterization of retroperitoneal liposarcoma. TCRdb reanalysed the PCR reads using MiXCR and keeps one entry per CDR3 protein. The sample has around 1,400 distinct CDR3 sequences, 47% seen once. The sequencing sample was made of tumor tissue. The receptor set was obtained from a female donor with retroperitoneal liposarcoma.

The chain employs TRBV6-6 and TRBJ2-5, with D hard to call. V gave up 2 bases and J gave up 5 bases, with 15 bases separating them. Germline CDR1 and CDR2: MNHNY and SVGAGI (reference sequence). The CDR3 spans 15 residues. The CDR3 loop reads CASSYVLNPLETQYF. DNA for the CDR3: TGTGCCAGCAGTTACGTCCTAAATCCCCTGGAGACCCAGTACTTC.

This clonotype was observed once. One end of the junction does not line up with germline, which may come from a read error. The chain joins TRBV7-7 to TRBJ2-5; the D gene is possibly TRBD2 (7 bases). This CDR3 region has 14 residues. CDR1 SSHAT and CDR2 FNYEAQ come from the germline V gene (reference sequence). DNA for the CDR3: TGTGCTAGCAGCTTAGGGGGGGCCCTTGGGACCCAGTACTTC. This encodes CASSLGGALGTQYF.

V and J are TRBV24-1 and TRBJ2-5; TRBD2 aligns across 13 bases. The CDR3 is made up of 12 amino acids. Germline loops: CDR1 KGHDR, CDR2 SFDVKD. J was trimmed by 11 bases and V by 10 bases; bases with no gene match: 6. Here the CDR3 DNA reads TGTGCCACGGGACTAGCGGGATATGAGCAGTACTTC. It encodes CATGLAGYEQYF.

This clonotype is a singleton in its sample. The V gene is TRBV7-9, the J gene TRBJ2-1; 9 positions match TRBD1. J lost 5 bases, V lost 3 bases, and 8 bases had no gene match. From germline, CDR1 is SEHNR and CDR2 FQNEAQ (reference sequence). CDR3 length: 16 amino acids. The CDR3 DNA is TGTGCCAGCAGCTTGACGGTGGGGACAGGGAACAATGAGCAGTTCTTC. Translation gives CASSLTVGTGNNEQFF.

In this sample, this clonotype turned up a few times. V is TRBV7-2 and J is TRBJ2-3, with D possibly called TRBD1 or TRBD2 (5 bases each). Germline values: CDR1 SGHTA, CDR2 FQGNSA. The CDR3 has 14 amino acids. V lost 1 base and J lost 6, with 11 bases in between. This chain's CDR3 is CASSLVRGSDTQYF. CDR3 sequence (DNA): TGTGCCAGCAGCTTAGTGAGGGGCAGTGATACGCAGTATTTT.

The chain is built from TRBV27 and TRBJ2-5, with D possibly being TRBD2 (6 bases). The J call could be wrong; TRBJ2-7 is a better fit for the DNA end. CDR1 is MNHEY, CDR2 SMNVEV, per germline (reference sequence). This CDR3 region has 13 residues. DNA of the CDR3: TGTGCCAGCAGTTTGACTAGTGTTACCGAGCAGTACTTC. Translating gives CASSLTSVTEQYF.

CDR3 sequence reads: CATAQTTVYEQYF. For the CDR3, the DNA is TGTGCCACCGCCCAGACGACAGTCTACGAGCAGTACTTC. This chain joins TRBV12-3 or TRBV12-4 and TRBJ2-1; tentatively, D is TRBD1 (5 bases). The J call may be wrong; the DNA end is better matched by TRBJ2-7. The CDR3 is 13 amino acids.

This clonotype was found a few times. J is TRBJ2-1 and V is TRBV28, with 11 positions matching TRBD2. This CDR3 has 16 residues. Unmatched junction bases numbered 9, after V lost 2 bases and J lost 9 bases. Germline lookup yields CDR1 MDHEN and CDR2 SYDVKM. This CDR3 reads CASSLLGTSGGGEQFF. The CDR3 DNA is TGTGCCAGCAGTTTACTTGGGACTAGCGGAGGGGGTGAGCAGTTCTTC.

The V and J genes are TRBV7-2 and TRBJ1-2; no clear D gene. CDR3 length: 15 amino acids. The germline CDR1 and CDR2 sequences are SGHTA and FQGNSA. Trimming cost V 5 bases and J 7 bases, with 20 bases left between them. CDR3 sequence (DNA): TGTGCCAGCAGCCCAGAACAGCCCCCCTCTTCTGGCTACACCTTC. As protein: CASSPEQPPSSGYTF. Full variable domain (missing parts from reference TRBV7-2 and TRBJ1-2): GAGVSQSPSNKVTEKGKDVELRCDPISGHTALYWYRQSLGQGLEFLIYFQGNSAPDKSGLPSDRFSAERTGGSVSTLTIQRTQQEDSAVYLCASSPEQPPSSGYTFGSGTRLTVV.

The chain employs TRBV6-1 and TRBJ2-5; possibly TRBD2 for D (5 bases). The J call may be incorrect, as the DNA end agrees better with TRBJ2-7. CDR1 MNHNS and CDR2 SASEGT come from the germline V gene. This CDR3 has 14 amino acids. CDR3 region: CASSGTRGPYEQYF. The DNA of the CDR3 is TGTGCCAGCAGCGGTACTAGAGGACCCTACGAGCAGTACTTC.

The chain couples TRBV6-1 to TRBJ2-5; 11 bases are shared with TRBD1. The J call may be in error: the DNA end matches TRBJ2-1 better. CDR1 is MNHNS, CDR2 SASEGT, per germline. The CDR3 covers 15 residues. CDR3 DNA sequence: TGTGCCAGCAGTGATGGGACAGGGGGTCACAATGAGCAGTTCTTC. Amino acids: CASSDGTGGHNEQFF.

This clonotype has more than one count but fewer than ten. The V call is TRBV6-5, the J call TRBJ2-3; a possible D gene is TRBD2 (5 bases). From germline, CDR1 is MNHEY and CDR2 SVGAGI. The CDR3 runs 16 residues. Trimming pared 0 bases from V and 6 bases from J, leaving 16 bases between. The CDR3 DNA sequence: TGTGCCAGCAGTTACTCGAACACTAGAGCCTCGGATACGCAGTATTTT. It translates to CASSYSNTRASDTQYF.

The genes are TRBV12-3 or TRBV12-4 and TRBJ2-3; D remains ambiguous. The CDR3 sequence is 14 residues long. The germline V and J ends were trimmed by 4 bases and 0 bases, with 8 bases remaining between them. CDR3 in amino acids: CASSSVTSTDTQYF. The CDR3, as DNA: TGTGCCAGCAGTTCGGTGACTAGCACAGATACGCAGTATTTT.

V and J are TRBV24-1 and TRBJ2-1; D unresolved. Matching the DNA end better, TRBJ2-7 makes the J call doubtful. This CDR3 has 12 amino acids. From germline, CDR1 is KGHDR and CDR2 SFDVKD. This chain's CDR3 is CATSDFRLEQYF. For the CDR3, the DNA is TGTGCCACCAGTGATTTCCGACTTGAGCAGTACTTC.

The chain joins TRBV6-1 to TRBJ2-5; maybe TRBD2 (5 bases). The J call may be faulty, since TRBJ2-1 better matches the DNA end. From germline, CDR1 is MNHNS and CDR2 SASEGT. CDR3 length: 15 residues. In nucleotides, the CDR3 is TGTGCCAGCAGTGAAGAGGGAGTGCTGCAAGAGACCCAGTTCTTC. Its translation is CASSEEGVLQETQFF.